The 25 T cell receptor beta chains in this list originate from one sample, sequenced in a study of shared clonotypes between healthy human individuals (TCRdb year 2020). Libraries came from the immunoSEQ multiplex PCR assay. The clones in this table, taken by TCRdb from immuneACCESS, are in-frame only. Not every clone is retained; where verified, under half of the shortfall comes from an unresolved V gene, and the cause of the rest is unknown. In all, the sample holds hundreds of thousands of clones, and roughly 70% of those were seen once. The leading ten clones occupy 1.5% to 2% of the sample. Sample: memory CD4+ T cells sorted from blood. Sample cell subset or site, as interpreted from the label and publication: CD45RA-negative fraction. The receptors derive from a woman aged 25 to 39 in good health.

J is TRBJ2-7 and V is TRBV28; 7 nucleotides line up with TRBD1. The V gene's germline CDR1 is MDHEN and CDR2 SYDVKM. With V trimmed by 6 bases and J by 3 bases, 11 bases remained unmatched. The CDR3 has 15 amino acids. The CDR3 is CASSTTRDSLYEQYF. The CDR3 DNA follows: TGTGCCAGCAGCACCACCCGGGACAGCCTCTACGAGCAGTACTTC.

V usage is TRBV6-1 and J usage is TRBJ1-1; 8 bases are a match to TRBD1. Per the germline V gene, CDR1 is MNHNS and CDR2 is SASEGT. The CDR3 consists of 13 residues. The V and J ends lost 1 base and 10 bases, in that order; junction bases with no gene match: 5. This CDR3 reads CASSEVTGTGAFF. CDR3 sequence (DNA): TGTGCCAGCAGTGAAGTGACAGGGACAGGAGCTTTCTTT.

The chain is built from TRBV5-4 and TRBJ1-4; the D is unclear. Germline V gene data show CDR1 as SGHNT and CDR2 as YYREEE (reference sequence). Trimming cost V 2 bases and J 7 bases, with 9 bases left between them. The CDR3 totals 13 residues. CDR3 in DNA: TGTGCCAGCAGCTTTGGACGCCTTGAAAAACTGTTTTTT. Translation: CASSFGRLEKLFF.

This rearrangement joins TRBV29-1 to TRBJ2-5, with 10 bases fitting TRBD2. The J segment lost 3 bases and the V segment lost 6 bases, leaving 4 bases of the junction unmatched. The CDR3 consists of 13 residues. In germline, CDR1 is SQVTM, CDR2 ANQGSEA. CDR3 residues: CSVRAGGKETQYF. CDR3 nucleotide sequence: TGCAGCGTGAGAGCGGGAGGGAAAGAGACCCAGTACTTC.

The rearrangement joins TRBV27 to TRBJ1-5, with 9 nucleotides matching TRBD1. The V segment lost 3 bases and the J segment 6 bases; nucleotides outside the gene matches: 9. The CDR3 loop spans 16 amino acids. From germline, CDR1 is MNHEY and CDR2 SMNVEV (reference sequence). CDR3 in amino acids: CASSLGGDRVSQPQHF. The DNA for the CDR3 is TGTGCCAGCAGTTTGGGTGGGGACAGGGTCAGTCAGCCCCAGCATTTT.

This clone was observed a single time. The rearrangement uses TRBV2 and TRBJ2-2; D might be TRBD1 or TRBD2, each matching 5 bases. Germline V gene lookup returns CDR1 SNHLY and CDR2 FYNNEI. The CDR3 runs to 17 residues. V shed 2 bases and J shed 4 bases, with 17 bases lying between them. DNA for the CDR3: TGTGCCAGCAGTGAATTGGGACCAGGCGACGTCACCGGGGAGCTGTTTTTT. It encodes CASSELGPGDVTGELFF.

The rearrangement uses TRBV29-1 and TRBJ2-7, with no clear D. This CDR3 spans 12 amino acids. CDR1 and CDR2 from the germline V gene are SQVTM and ANQGSEA. Trimming removed 4 bases at V and 0 bases at J, with 7 bases between. The CDR3 loop reads CSVVMGSYEQYF. In nucleotides, the CDR3 is TGCAGCGTTGTGATGGGCTCCTACGAGCAGTACTTC.

V is TRBV30 and J is TRBJ1-1, with 7 bases lining up with TRBD1. V dropped 5 bases and J dropped 2; count of bases not matched to a gene: 5. Germline assignment: CDR1 GTSNPN and CDR2 SVGIG (reference sequence). This CDR3 is built from 13 residues. CDR3 in amino acids: CAWGRQGNTEAFF. CDR3 in DNA: TGTGCCTGGGGCAGACAGGGAAACACTGAAGCTTTCTTT.

The chain joins TRBV6-6 to TRBJ1-5; D is unclear. The ends were cut back, 4 bases at V and 2 bases at J, with 9 bases in the middle. There are 14 residues in the CDR3. Germline assignment: CDR1 MNHNY and CDR2 SVGAGI (reference sequence). CDR3 residues: CASSFVPGNQPQHF. The CDR3 coding sequence is TGTGCCAGCAGTTTCGTCCCAGGCAATCAGCCCCAGCATTTT.

The V call is TRBV2, the J call TRBJ2-7; D is unresolved. The V gene lost 7 bases and the J gene lost 2 bases, with 9 bases spanning the gap. The CDR3 has 12 residues. Germline assignment: CDR1 SNHLY and CDR2 FYNNEI. The CDR3 bases are TGTGCCAGCACTACCTGGGCCTACGAGCAGTACTTC. Amino acid sequence: CASTTWAYEQYF.

This sequence joins TRBV7-2 and TRBJ2-1, with 7 bases fitting TRBD1. The CDR3 has 15 residues. Germline V gives CDR1 SGHTA, CDR2 FQGNSA. V lost 3 bases and J lost 4; bases outside the gene matches: 6. The CDR3 nucleotides read TGTGCCAGCAGCTTCAACCCGACAGGGTACAATGAGCAGTTCTTC. Translated, it gives CASSFNPTGYNEQFF.

The chain has TRBV7-2 and TRBJ1-5; D uncertain. The CDR3 is made up of 15 amino acids. Germline-derived CDR1 and CDR2 are SGHTA and FQGNSA. Deletions cut 5 bases from V and 7 bases from J, with 18 bases between. The CDR3 DNA reads TGTGCCAGCAGCCCGACCGTCGGGGTGATGCAGCCCCAGCATTTT. Its translation is CASSPTVGVMQPQHF.

This chain joins TRBV19 and TRBJ2-2; 7 bases align to TRBD1. Germline CDR1 reads LNHDA; CDR2 reads SQIVND (reference sequence). The CDR3 loop spans 15 amino acids. V lost 3 bases to trimming and J lost 5 bases; unmatched junction nucleotides: 6. CDR3 DNA sequence: TGTGCCAGTAGTATCACCGGGACAGCGACCGGGGAGCTGTTTTTT. Translated: CASSITGTATGELFF.

Ten or more counts support this clone. The chain recombines TRBV27 with TRBJ2-6, with D perhaps TRBD1 (6 bases). The V and J ends lost 7 bases and 0 bases respectively, with 22 bases between them. Germline CDR1 is MNHEY and CDR2 is SMNVEV (reference sequence). The CDR3 extends over 19 amino acids. The CDR3 spells CASTTKWWDTSSGANVLTF. CDR3 nucleotides: TGTGCCAGCACCACCAAGTGGTGGGACACCAGCTCTGGGGCCAACGTCCTGACTTTC.

This clone came up a few times. Other DNA sequences in this specimen translate into the identical CDR3. The V gene is TRBV28, the J gene TRBJ1-2; tentatively, D is TRBD1 (5 bases). The germline V gene has CDR1 MDHEN and CDR2 SYDVKM. With 2 bases removed from V and 4 bases from J, the gap between germline ends came to 8 bases. The CDR3 covers 13 residues. CDR3 amino acids: CASSLRGAYGYTF. Written as DNA, the CDR3 is TGTGCCAGCAGTTTAAGGGGAGCCTATGGCTACACCTTC.

The V and J genes are TRBV6-5 and TRBJ1-2; D might be TRBD1 (5 bases). Germline V gene sequence: CDR1 MNHEY, CDR2 SVGAGI. This CDR3 comprises 16 residues. V was clipped by 0 bases and J by 7 bases, with 18 bases between them. The CDR3 sequence is CASSYSMGHGDRGYTF. The DNA for the CDR3 is TGTGCCAGCAGTTACTCGATGGGGCACGGGGATCGTGGCTACACCTTC.

The gene calls are TRBV9 and TRBJ2-6; TRBD1 matches at 9 bases. Germline V gives CDR1 SGDLS, CDR2 YYNGEE. The CDR3 is made up of 18 amino acids. J gave up 0 bases and V 3 bases, and 7 bases lay outside the gene matches. In DNA, the CDR3 is TGTGCCAGCAGCGCAGGGACAGGGCGGGTCTCTGGGGCCAACGTCCTGACTTTC. Amino acids: CASSAGTGRVSGANVLTF. The full variable domain, rest sourced from reference TRBV9 and TRBJ2-6, is DSGVTQTPKHLITATGQRVTLRCSPRSGDLSVYWYQQSLDQGLQFLIQYYNGEERAKGNILERFSAQQFPDLHSELNLSSLELGDSALYFCASSAGTGRVSGANVLTFGAGSRLTVL.

The chain joins TRBV7-8 to TRBJ1-1; D not certain. The germline CDR1 and CDR2 sequences are SGHVS and FQNEAQ. This CDR3 is built from 14 residues. The V and J ends lost 5 bases and 7 bases respectively, with 17 bases between them. CDR3 sequence: CASSTNMGWGEAFF. Written as DNA, the CDR3 is TGTGCCAGCAGCACTAACATGGGGTGGGGTGAAGCTTTCTTT.

The chain employs TRBV28 and TRBJ2-6; D perhaps matches TRBD1 (5 bases). Trimming cost V 5 bases and J 0 bases, with 17 bases left between them. Germline V gene data show CDR1 as MDHEN and CDR2 as SYDVKM. The CDR3 is made up of 18 amino acids. The CDR3 DNA reads as TGTGCCAGCAGTCCTCGACAGAAAAGCTACTCTGGGGCCAACGTCCTGACTTTC. It specifies CASSPRQKSYSGANVLTF.

The gene calls are TRBV6-6 and TRBJ2-1; TRBD1 matches at 9 bases. The CDR3 spans 16 residues. From germline, CDR1 is MNHNY and CDR2 SVGAGI (reference sequence). The V gene end was trimmed by 5 bases and the J gene end by 0 bases; junction bases not matched to a gene: 5. CDR3 residues: CASSGGQGFSYNEQFF. The CDR3 region has the DNA TGTGCCAGCAGTGGGGGACAGGGCTTCTCCTACAATGAGCAGTTCTTC.

Remarks on this clone: A far larger clone is one base from this, pointing to a likely read error. The chain combines TRBV7-9 with TRBJ1-1, with D hard to call. There are 13 residues in the CDR3. In germline, CDR1 is SEHNR, CDR2 FQNEAQ (reference sequence). V lost 4 bases and J lost 0, with 6 bases in between. The CDR3 protein is CASSSYLNTEAFF. The CDR3 region has the DNA TGTGCCAGCAGCTCCTACTTGAACACTGAAGCTTTCTTT.

The CDR3 protein is CASSPVGRQETQYF. CDR3 bases: TGTGCCAGCAGCCCGGTGGGACGGCAAGAGACCCAGTACTTC. The V call is TRBV7-9, the J call TRBJ2-5; either TRBD1 or TRBD2 may fit D (5 bases each). Deletions cut 5 bases from V and 2 bases from J, with 12 bases between. The germline V gene encodes CDR1 SEHNR and CDR2 FQNEAQ (reference sequence). This CDR3 comprises 14 residues.

The chain recombines TRBV18 with TRBJ1-2; D is unresolved. V was pared by 5 bases and J by 0 bases, with 13 bases between. Germline V CDR1 and CDR2: KGHSH, LQKENI. This CDR3 region has 15 residues. CDR3 region: CASSATTSSNYGYTF. The CDR3 DNA reads as TGTGCCAGCTCAGCAACGACCAGCTCTAACTATGGCTACACCTTC.

The chain combines TRBV7-9 with TRBJ2-1, with D possibly being TRBD1 or TRBD2 (6 bases each). CDR3 length equals 15 residues. Germline assignment: CDR1 SEHNR and CDR2 FQNEAQ (reference sequence). The germline V and J ends were trimmed by 1 base and 3 bases, with 10 bases remaining between them. The CDR3 bases are TGTGCCAGCAGCTTAGACGGAGGGGGCTACAATGAGCAGTTCTTC. Encoded protein: CASSLDGGGYNEQFF. Together with reference TRBV7-9 and TRBJ2-1, the CDR3 gives the full variable domain: DTGVSQNPRHKITKRGQNVTFRCDPISEHNRLYWYRQTLGQGPEFLTYFQNEAQLEKSRLLSDRFSAERPKGSFSTLEIQRTEQGDSAMYLCASSLDGGGYNEQFFGPGTRLTVL.

As for this clone: The CDR3 does not end in the conserved phenylalanine or tryptophan, so this is likely a read error. Because the CDR3's place on the DNA is in doubt, the DNA is left out and the CDR3 is given as listed by TCRdb. This chain joins TRBV6-4 and TRBJ2-7. From its first to its last residue, the CDR3 has 10 amino acids. Per the germline V gene, CDR1 is MRHNA and CDR2 is SNTAGT. CDR3 region: CASSAPPSRA.